Presented here are 2 T cell receptor beta chains from one specimen sequenced in a study of T cell repertoires in cytomegalovirus infection. No antigen has been identified for these receptors. Via MiXCR, TCRdb re-called the reads, giving one row per CDR3 protein. In the table there are under 450,000 distinct CDR3 sequences, about 35% of which are singletons. The material sequenced was cultured PBMCs, taken from culture after CMV antigen stimulation. Receptor source: a human donor in good health (CMV status not recorded). Some clones in this sample may be carry-over from other donors' samples.

V and J are TRBV6-2 or TRBV6-3 and TRBJ2-7; no firm D call. The CDR3 spans 11 residues. CDR1 is MNHEY, CDR2 SVGEGT, per germline. V was cut by 5 bases and J by 4 bases, with 6 bases left in between. For the CDR3, the DNA is TGTGCCAGCAGTCAGCTTTACGAGCAGTACTTC. Translated, it gives CASSQLYEQYF.

The J gene is TRBJ2-7, the V gene TRBV12-3 or TRBV12-4; D gene ambiguous. V was clipped by 1 base and J by 2 bases, with 6 bases between them. There are 13 residues in the CDR3. CDR3: CASSLVRTYEQYF. CDR3 DNA sequence: TGTGCCAGCAGTTTAGTCAGGACCTACGAGCAGTACTTC.